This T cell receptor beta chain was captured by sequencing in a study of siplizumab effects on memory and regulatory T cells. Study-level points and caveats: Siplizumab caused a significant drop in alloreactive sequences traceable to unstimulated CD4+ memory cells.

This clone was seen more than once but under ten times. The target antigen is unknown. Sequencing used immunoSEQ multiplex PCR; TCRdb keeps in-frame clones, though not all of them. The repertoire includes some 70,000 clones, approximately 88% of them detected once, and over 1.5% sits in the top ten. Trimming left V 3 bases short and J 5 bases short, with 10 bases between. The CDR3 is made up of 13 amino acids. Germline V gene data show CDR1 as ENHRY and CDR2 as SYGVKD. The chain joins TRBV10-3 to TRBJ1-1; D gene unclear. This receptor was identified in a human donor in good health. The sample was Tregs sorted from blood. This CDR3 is CAISDLRETEAFF. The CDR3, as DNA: TGTGCCATCAGTGATTTAAGGGAAACTGAAGCTTTCTTT.